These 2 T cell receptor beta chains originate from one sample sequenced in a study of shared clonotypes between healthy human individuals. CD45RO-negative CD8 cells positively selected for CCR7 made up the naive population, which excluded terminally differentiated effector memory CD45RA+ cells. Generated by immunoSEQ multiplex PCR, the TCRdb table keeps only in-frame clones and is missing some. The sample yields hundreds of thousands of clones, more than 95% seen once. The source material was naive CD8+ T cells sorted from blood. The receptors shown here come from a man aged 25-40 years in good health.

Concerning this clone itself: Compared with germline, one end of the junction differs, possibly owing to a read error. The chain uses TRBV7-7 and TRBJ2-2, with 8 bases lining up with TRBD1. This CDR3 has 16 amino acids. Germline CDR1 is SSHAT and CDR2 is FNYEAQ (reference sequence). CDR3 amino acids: CASSPGQGWNTGELFF. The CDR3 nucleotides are TGTGCTAGCAGCCCCGGACAGGGATGGAACACCGGGGAGCTGTTTTTT.

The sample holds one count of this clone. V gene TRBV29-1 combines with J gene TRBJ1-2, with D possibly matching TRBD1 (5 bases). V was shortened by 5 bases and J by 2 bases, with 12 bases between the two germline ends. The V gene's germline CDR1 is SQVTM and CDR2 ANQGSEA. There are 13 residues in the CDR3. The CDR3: CSVLSTENYGYTF. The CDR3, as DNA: TGCAGCGTTCTGTCGACAGAAAACTATGGCTACACCTTC. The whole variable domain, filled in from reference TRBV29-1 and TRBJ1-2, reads SAVISQKPSRDICQRGTSLTIQCQVDSQVTMMFWYRQQPGQSLTLIATANQGSEATYESGFVIDKFPISRPNLTFSTLTVSNMSPEDSSIYLCSVLSTENYGYTFGSGTRLTVV.